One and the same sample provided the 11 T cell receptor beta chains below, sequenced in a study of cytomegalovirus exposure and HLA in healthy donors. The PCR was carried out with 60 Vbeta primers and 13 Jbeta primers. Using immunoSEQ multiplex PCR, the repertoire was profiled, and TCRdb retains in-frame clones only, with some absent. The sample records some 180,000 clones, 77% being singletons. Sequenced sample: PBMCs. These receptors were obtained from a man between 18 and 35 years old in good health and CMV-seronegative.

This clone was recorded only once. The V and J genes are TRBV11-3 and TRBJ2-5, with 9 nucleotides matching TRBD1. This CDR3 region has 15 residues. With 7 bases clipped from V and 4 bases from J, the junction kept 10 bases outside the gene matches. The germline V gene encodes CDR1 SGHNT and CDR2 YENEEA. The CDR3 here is CASTLGGQGRETQYF. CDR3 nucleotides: TGTGCCAGCACCCTAGGGGGACAGGGCAGAGAGACCCAGTACTTC.

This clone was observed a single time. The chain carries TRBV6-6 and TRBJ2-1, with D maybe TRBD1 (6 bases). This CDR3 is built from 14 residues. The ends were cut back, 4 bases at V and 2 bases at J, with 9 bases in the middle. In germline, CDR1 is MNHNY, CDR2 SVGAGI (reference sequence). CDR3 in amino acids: CASSSRTAYNEQFF. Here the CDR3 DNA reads TGTGCCAGCAGTTCACGGACAGCCTACAATGAGCAGTTCTTC.

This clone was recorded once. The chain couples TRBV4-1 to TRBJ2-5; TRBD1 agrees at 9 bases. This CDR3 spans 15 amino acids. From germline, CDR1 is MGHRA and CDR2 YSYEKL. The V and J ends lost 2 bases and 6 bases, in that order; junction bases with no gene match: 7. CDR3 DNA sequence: TGCGCCAGCAGCCAACCGACAGGGGGTACGAAGACCCAGTACTTC. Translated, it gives CASSQPTGGTKTQYF.

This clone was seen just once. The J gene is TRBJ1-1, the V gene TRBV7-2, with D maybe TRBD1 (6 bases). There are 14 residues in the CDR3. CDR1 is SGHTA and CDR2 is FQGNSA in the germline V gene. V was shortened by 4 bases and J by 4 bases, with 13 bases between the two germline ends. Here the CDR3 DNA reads TGTGCCAGCAGCTCTTACACAGGGCTCACTGAAGCTTTCTTT. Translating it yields CASSSYTGLTEAFF.

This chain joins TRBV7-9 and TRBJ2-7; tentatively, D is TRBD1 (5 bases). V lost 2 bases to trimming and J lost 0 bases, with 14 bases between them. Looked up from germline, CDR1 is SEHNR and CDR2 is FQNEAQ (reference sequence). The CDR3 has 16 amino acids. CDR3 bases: TGTGCCAGCAGCTTATCCCCAGGGCGGCCCTCCTACGAGCAGTACTTC. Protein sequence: CASSLSPGRPSYEQYF.

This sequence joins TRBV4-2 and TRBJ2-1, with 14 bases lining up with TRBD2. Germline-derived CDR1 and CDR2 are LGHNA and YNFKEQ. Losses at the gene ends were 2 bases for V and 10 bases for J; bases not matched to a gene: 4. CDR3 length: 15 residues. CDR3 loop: CASSQPGTSGREQFF. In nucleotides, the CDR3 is TGTGCCAGCAGCCAACCCGGGACTAGCGGGAGAGAGCAGTTCTTC.

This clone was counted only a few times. The CDR3 nucleotides read TGTGCCAGCACCCGGGACTGCCCGTCCCAGTACTTC. Amino acids: CASTRDCPSQYF. The J gene is TRBJ2-5, the V gene TRBV5-4, with D perhaps TRBD2 (6 bases). V lost 6 bases and J lost 9, with 15 bases in between. The CDR3 has 12 residues. Germline V lookup: CDR1 SGHNT, CDR2 YYREEE (reference sequence).

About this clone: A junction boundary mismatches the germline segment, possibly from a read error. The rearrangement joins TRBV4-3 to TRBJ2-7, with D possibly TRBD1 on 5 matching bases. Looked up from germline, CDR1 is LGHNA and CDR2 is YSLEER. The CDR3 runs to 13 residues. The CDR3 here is CASSPNMGQGRSF. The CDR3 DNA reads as TGCGCCAGCAGCCCCAACATGGGGCAGGGTCGGTCCTTC.

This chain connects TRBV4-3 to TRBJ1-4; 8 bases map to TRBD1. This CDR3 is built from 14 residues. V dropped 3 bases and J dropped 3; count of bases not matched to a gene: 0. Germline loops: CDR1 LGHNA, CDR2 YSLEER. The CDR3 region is CASSQDRANEKLFF. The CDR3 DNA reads TGCGCCAGCAGCCAGGACAGGGCTAATGAAAAACTGTTTTTT.

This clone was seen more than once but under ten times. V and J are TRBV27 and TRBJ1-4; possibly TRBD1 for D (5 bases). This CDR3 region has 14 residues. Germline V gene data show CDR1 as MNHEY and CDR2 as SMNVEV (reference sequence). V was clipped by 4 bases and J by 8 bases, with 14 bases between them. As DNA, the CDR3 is TGTGCCAGCAGTTGGCGGAGGAGGGGAGAAAAACTGTTTTTT. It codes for CASSWRRRGEKLFF. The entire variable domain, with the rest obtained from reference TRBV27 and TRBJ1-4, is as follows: EAQVTQNPRYLITVTGKKLTVTCSQNMNHEYMSWYRQDPGLGLRQIYYSMNVEVTDKGDVPEGYKVSRKEKRNFPLILESPSPNQTSLYFCASSWRRRGEKLFFGSGTQLSVL.

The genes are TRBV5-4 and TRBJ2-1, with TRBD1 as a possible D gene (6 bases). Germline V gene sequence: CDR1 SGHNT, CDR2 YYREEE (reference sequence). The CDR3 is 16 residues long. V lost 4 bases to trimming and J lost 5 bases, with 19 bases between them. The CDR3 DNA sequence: TGTGCCAGCAGCGGGGGCCCGGTCAGCGGCAACAATGAGCAGTTCTTC. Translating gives CASSGGPVSGNNEQFF.